This T cell receptor (beta chain) was recorded in a study of T cell changes during pregnancy in multiple sclerosis. The assay was immunoSEQ multiplex PCR, and TCRdb's table has in-frame clones only and misses some. The sample has 40,000 or so clones, more than 85% seen once. V lost 0 bases to trimming and J lost 4 bases; unmatched junction nucleotides: 3. The CDR3 sequence is 16 residues long. Germline V lookup: CDR1 MNHNY, CDR2 SVGAGI (reference sequence). The sequencing used CD8+ T cells from peripheral blood mononuclear cells, collected in the first trimester of pregnancy. This rearrangement joins TRBV6-6 to TRBJ1-6; 7 nucleotides match TRBD1. The TCR sequence derives from a female donor with multiple sclerosis, enrolled in a pregnancy study. CDR3 in DNA: TGTGCCAGCAGTTACTCCGACAGGGAATATAATTCACCCCTCCACTTT. This encodes CASSYSDREYNSPLHF.